The present TCR beta chain was sequenced within a study of spatial heterogeneity in lung cancer. Study-level background: Among detected sequences, beta-chain ones consistently exceeded alpha-chain ones in number.

Concerning this clonotype itself: No antigen is known for it.

V lost 1 base, J lost 0 bases, and 21 bases stayed unmatched. In germline, CDR1 is SGHTA, CDR2 FQGNSA. The CDR3 runs 22 residues. Time point: sample taken at primary tumor resection. The donor group consisted of 72 patients who had untreated, early-stage non-small cell lung cancer. In each case, whole RNA from tumor, nontumor lung or frozen PBMC was sequenced unsorted. The study's findings and limits: It was found that expanded intratumoral alpha and beta TCR counts tracked tumor mutation counts.

The study tagged each TCR cDNA molecule with a unique molecular identifier. TCRdb passed the 5' RACE reads through MiXCR, listing each CDR3 protein once. The table shows over 10,000 distinct CDR3 sequences, with more than 5.5% occurring only once. Sequenced material: lung tumor tissue, taken at surgery. The J gene is TRBJ2-1, the V gene TRBV7-2, with 7 positions matching TRBD2. The TCR originated in a female donor with early-stage non-small cell lung cancer. CDR3 in DNA: TGTGCCAGCAGCTTAGTCACCCTTAACAGCGGGAAAGAGGCTAACTCCTACAATGAGCAGTTCTTC. Residues: CASSLVTLNSGKEANSYNEQFF. Looking up the rest from reference TRBV7-2 and TRBJ2-1 gives the full variable domain: GAGVSQSPSNKVTEKGKDVELRCDPISGHTALYWYRQSLGQGLEFLIYFQGNSAPDKSGLPSDRFSAERTGGSVSTLTIQRTQQEDSAVYLCASSLVTLNSGKEANSYNEQFFGPGTRLTVL.